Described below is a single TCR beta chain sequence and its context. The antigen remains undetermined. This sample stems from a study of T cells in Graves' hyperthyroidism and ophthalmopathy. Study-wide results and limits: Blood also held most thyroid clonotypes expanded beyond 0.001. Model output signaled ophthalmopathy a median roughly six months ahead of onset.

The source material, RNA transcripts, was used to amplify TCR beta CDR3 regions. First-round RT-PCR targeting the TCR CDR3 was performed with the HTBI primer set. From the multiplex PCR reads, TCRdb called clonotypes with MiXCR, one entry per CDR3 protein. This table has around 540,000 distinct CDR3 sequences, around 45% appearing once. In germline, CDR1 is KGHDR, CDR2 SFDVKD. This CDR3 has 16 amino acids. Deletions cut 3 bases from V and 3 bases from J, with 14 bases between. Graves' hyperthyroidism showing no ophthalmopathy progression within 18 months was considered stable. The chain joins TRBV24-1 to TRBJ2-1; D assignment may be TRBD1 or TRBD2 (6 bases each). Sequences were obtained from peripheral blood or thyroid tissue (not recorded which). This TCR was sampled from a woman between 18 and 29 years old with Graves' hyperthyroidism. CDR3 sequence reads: CATSDGVGGSYNEQFF. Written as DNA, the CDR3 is TGTGCCACCAGTGATGGGGTAGGGGGGAGCTACAATGAGCAGTTCTTC.